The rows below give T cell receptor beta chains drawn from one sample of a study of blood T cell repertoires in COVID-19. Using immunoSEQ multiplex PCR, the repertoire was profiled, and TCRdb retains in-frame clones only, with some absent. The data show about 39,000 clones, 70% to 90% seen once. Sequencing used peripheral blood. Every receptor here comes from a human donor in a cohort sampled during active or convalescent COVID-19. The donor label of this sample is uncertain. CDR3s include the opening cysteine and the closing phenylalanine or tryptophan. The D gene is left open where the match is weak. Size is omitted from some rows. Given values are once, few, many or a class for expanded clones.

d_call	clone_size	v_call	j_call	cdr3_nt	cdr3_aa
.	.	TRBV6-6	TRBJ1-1	TGTGCCAGCAGTTTGGACATTTCCGAAGCTTTCTTT	CASSLDISEAFF
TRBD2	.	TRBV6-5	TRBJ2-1	TGTGCCAGCACTCCGGGACTAGCAGATTACAATGAGCAGTTCTTC	CASTPGLADYNEQFF
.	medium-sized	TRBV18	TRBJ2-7	TGTGCCAGCTCCCTAGACTACGAGCAGTACTTC	CASSLDYEQYF
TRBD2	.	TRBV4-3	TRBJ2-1	TGCGCCAGCAGCCTCGGGGGGGCGGAAAACAATGAGCAGTTCTTC	CASSLGGAENNEQFF
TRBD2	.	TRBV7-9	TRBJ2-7	TGTGCCAGCAGCTTAGGGGGTGCGGGAGCCTACGAGCAGTACTTC	CASSLGGAGAYEQYF
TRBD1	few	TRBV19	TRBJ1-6	TGTGCCAGTAGTATTCAAGACAGGGAAGCGAGAAGTTCACCCCTCCACTTT	CASSIQDREARSSPLHF
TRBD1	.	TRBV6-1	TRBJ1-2	TGTGCCAGCAGTGAGTTGACAGGGAAGGTTGGCTACACCTTC	CASSELTGKVGYTF
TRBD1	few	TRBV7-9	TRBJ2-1	TGTGCCAGCAGCTTAGACGGGACAGGGGGACGTGGGGAGCAGTTCTTC	CASSLDGTGGRGEQFF
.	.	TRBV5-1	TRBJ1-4	TGCGCCAGCAGCTTGGCGTCAGGGAAGGAAAAACTGTTTTTT	CASSLASGKEKLFF
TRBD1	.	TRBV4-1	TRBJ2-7	TGCGCCAGCAGCCAAGATTGGGGACAGAGAGCCAACGAGCAGTACTTC	CASSQDWGQRANEQYF
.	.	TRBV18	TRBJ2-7	TGTGCCAGCTCACCCCCGACTCCGCCCTACGAGCAGTACTTC	CASSPPTPPYEQYF
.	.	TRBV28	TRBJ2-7	TGTGCCAGCAGAACTAGAGGCGAGCAGTACTTC	CASRTRGEQYF
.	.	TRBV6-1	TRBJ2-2	TGTGCCAGCAGTGAGGCCGTAATGAGTCGGGCCGGGGAGCTGTTTTTT	CASSEAVMSRAGELFF
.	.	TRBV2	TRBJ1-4	TGTGCCAGCAGTGAAGCCAGGAAACTGTTTTTT	CASSEARKLFF
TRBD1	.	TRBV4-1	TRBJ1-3	TGCGCCAGCAGCCAAGATAGGGACAGCGGGGGAAACACCATATATTTT	CASSQDRDSGGNTIYF
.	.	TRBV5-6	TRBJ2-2	TGTGCCAGCAGCTTGGTCCTACAGGGGGAGCTGTTTTTT	CASSLVLQGELFF
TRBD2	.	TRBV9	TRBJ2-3	TGTGCCAGCAGAAAGGGACTAGCGGGAGTTACGGATACGCAGTATTTT	CASRKGLAGVTDTQYF
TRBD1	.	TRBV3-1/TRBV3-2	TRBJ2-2	TGTGCCAGCAGCCTACGACAGGGGGGAAGAACCTGGGAGCTGTTTTTT	CASSLRQGGRTWELFF
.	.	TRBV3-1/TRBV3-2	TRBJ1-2	TGTGCCAGCAGCCAACCTTTCACCAGGTCTGGGCATGGCTACACCTTC	CASSQPFTRSGHGYTF
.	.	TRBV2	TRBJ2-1	TGTGCCGGCGGCGAGGGCAATGAGCAGTTCTTC	CAGGEGNEQFF